This TCR beta chain was captured in a study of T cell responses to AZD1222 COVID-19 vaccine. Across the study: Both about-4-week and about-12-week second-dose recipients were combined. Regarding the study as a whole: Spike as a whole was targeted by vaccine-associated CD4 TCRs, dominant at 160-218 and 743-854. A reported finding is that nearly half of spike-specific TCRs target unmutated variant regions. Donors skewed white British and female; clonal diversity was possibly underestimated.

The CDR3 is 14 residues long. Germline V CDR1 and CDR2: SGHRS, YFSETQ. The ends were cut back, 0 bases at V and 7 bases at J, with 10 bases in the middle. Using immunoSEQ multiplex PCR, the repertoire was profiled, and TCRdb retains in-frame clones only, with some absent. Of 150,000 to 200,000 clones in the sample, more than 85% were seen once. To note about this clone: Its antigen is undetermined.

The specimen comprised peripheral blood, sampled on day 0 of AZD1222 vaccination. This TCR derives from an adult in good health. The chain uses TRBV5-1 and TRBJ1-4, with D possibly TRBD1 on 5 matching bases. CDR3 nucleotides: TGCGCCAGCAGCTTGGGACAGTTCGGTGAAAAACTGTTTTTT. It is translated as CASSLGQFGEKLFF.